Sequencing of this T cell receptor (beta chain) was carried out in a study of T cell changes during pregnancy in multiple sclerosis. Data came from immunoSEQ multiplex PCR; TCRdb stores just in-frame clones and leaves some out. This table has approximately 100,000 clones, just under 95% appearing once. The germline CDR1 and CDR2 sequences are SGHNT and YYREEE (reference sequence). The CDR3 totals 13 residues. V gave up 5 bases and J gave up 4 bases, with 9 bases separating them. The V and J genes are TRBV5-4 and TRBJ1-4; D is unclear. Specimen: peripheral blood, collected in the first trimester of pregnancy. This clonotype was sampled from a female donor with multiple sclerosis, enrolled in a pregnancy study. In DNA, the CDR3 is TGTGCCAGCAGTGGCGGGATTAATGAAAAACTGTTTTTT. Protein sequence: CASSGGINEKLFF.